Sequencing of this T cell receptor beta chain was carried out in a study of cytomegalovirus exposure and HLA in healthy donors. Study-wide points: For most subjects, TCR beta sequences were reported to predict HLA-A and HLA-B alleles with accuracy. According to an earlier analysis, most TCR beta V segments yielded productive rearrangements about 87% or about 30% of the time.

The length of the CDR3 is 14 residues. V gave up 5 bases and J gave up 2 bases, with 11 bases separating them. Germline V CDR1 and CDR2: SEHNR, FQNEAQ (reference sequence). Those who donated were healthy bone marrow donors. A note on this clone: As yet, its antigen is unknown.

A multiplex PCR was run with 60 Vbeta primers and 13 Jbeta primers. The protocol was immunoSEQ multiplex PCR, while the TCRdb copy is restricted to in-frame clones and leaves out a portion. This repertoire shows roughly 120,000 clones, 65% to 85% found once; its top ten account for approximately 0.24%. The sequenced material came from PBMCs. The sequence came from a man in his fifties in good health and CMV-seronegative. The chain joins TRBV7-9 to TRBJ2-3; D might be TRBD2 (5 bases). CDR3 loop: CASSGGQFTDTQYF. In nucleotides, the CDR3 is TGTGCCAGCAGCGGCGGGCAATTCACAGATACGCAGTATTTT.